Below, 4 T cell receptor beta chains from the same sample are listed, as sequenced in a study of shared T cell receptors in the human thymus (TCRdb year 2021). The library was built by means of the immunoSEQ multiplex PCR assay. TCRdb retrieved this table from immuneACCESS and kept in-frame rearrangements only. Not all clones are present; in checked studies, unresolved V genes account for under half, and no reason is known for the remainder. The sample contains around 340,000 clones, approximately 95% of them found a single time. The ten top clones hold about 0.02% of the sample. The material sequenced was thymocytes. These receptors were collected from a human donor.

The chain joins TRBV7-4 to TRBJ1-2; 11 nucleotides align to TRBD1. V shed 3 bases, J shed 7 bases, and the junction held 4 bases outside the gene matches. The CDR3 extends over 14 amino acids. Germline CDR1 is SGHVT and CDR2 is SQSDAQ. CDR3 sequence: CASSLGTGGTGYTF. CDR3 bases: TGTGCCAGCAGCTTGGGGACAGGGGGGACTGGCTACACCTTC.

J is TRBJ2-1 and V is TRBV6-4; no firm D call. The V gene lost 2 bases and the J gene lost 2 bases, with 10 bases spanning the gap. From germline, CDR1 is MRHNA and CDR2 SNTAGT. The length of the CDR3 is 15 residues. The CDR3 DNA follows: TGTGCCAGCAGTGACCGGGCGGACCCCTACAATGAGCAGTTCTTC. It is translated as CASSDRADPYNEQFF.

V and J are TRBV25-1 and TRBJ2-3, with 8 bases aligning to TRBD2. J was trimmed by 0 bases and V by 3 bases; bases with no gene match: 5. The CDR3 is made up of 16 amino acids. CDR1 and CDR2 (germline): MGHDK, SYGVNS. The CDR3 is CASSDRTSSSTDTQYF. The CDR3 DNA sequence: TGTGCCAGCAGTGACCGGACTAGCTCTAGCACAGATACGCAGTATTTT.

This clone was observed a single time. The chain is built from TRBV9 and TRBJ2-1; TRBD2 matches 7 bases. The germline V gene encodes CDR1 SGDLS and CDR2 YYNGEE. Losses at the gene ends were 0 bases for V and 9 bases for J; bases not matched to a gene: 6. The CDR3 has 14 amino acids. This CDR3 is CASSVAAGAPEQFF. CDR3 nucleotide sequence: TGTGCCAGCAGCGTAGCGGCGGGAGCTCCTGAGCAGTTCTTC.